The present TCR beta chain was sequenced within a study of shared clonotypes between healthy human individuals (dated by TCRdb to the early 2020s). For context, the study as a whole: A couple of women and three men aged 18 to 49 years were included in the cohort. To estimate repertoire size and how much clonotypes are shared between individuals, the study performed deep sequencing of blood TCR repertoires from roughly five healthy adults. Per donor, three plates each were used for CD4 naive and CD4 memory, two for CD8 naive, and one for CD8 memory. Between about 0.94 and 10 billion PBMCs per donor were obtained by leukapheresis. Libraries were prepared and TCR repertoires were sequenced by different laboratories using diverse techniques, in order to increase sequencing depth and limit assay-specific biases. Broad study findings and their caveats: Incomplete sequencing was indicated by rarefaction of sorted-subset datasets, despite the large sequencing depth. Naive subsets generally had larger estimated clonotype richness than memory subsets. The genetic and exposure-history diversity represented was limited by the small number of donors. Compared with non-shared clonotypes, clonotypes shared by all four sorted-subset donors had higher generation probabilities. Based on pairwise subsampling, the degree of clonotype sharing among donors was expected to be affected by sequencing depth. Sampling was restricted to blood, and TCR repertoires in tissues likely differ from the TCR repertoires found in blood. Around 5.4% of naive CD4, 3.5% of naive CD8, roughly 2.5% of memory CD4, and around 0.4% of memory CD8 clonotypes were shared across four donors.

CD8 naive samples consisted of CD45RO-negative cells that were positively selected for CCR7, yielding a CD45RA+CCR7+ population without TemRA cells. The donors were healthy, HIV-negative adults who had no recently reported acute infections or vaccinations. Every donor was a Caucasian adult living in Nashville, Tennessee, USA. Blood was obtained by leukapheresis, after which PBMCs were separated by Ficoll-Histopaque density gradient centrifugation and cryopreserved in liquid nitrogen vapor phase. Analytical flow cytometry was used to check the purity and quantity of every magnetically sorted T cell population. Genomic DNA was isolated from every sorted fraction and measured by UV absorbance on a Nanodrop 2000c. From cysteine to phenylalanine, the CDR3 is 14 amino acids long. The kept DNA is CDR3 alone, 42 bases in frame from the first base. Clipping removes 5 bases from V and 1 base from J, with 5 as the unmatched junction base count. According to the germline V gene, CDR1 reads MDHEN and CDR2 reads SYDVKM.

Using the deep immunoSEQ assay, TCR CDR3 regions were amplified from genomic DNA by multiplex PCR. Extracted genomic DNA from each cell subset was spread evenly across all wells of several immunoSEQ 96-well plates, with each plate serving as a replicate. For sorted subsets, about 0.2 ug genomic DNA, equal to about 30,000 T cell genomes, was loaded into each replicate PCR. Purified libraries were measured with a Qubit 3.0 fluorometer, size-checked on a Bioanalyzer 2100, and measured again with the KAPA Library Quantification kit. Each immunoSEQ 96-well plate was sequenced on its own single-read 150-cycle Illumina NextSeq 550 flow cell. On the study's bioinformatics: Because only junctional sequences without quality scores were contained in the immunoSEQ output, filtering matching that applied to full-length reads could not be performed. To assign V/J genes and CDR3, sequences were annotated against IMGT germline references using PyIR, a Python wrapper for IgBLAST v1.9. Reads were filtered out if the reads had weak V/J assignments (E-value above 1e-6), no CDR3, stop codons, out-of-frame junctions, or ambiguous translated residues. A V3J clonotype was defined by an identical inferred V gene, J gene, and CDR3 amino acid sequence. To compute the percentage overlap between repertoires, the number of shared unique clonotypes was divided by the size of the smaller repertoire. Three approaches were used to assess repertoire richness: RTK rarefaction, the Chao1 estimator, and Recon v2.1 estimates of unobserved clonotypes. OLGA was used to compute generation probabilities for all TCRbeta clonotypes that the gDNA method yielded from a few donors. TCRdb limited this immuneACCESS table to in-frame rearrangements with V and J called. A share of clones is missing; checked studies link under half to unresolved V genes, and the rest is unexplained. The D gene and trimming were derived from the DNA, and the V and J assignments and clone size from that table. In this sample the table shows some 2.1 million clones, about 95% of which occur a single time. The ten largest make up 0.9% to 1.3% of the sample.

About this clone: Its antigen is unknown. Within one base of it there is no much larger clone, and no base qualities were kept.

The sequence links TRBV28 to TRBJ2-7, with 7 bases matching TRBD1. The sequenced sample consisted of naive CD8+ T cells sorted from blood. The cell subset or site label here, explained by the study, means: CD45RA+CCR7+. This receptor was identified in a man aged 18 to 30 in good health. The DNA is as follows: TGTGCCAGCAGTGTCCGGGACAGTTCCTACGAGCAGTACTTC. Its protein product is CASSVRDSSYEQYF.